This T cell receptor beta chain is drawn from a study of blood T cell repertoires in COVID-19. Study-wide context: Donors in the United States, Italy and Spain gave samples during acute or convalescent COVID-19. From T cells, B-cell-depleted T cells, or PBMCs came the material, which was cDNA or gDNA.

Authors' data handling: Nucleated cell counts were estimated from reference gene primer amplification. Clones were sequenced by immunoSEQ multiplex PCR, and TCRdb holds only the in-frame ones, with some missing. V, J and clone size are those of that table, while D and trimming were read from the DNA. Among about 120,000 clones, roughly nine tenths were seen once, and the ten largest hold approximately 8.7%. For this clone: Additional DNA sequences in this sample encode the identical CDR3.

Germline values: CDR1 SGHTA, CDR2 FQGNSA. The germline V and J ends were trimmed by 4 bases and 4 bases, with 8 bases remaining between them. This CDR3 is built from 12 residues. Sequencing was carried out using peripheral blood. J is TRBJ2-7 and V is TRBV7-2, with D perhaps TRBD1 (5 bases). This clonotype was obtained from a man aged 65 to 79 who had recovered from COVID-19. The chain's CDR3 is CASSSQGYEQYF. Here the CDR3 DNA reads TGTGCCAGCAGCTCCCAGGGTTACGAGCAGTACTTC.